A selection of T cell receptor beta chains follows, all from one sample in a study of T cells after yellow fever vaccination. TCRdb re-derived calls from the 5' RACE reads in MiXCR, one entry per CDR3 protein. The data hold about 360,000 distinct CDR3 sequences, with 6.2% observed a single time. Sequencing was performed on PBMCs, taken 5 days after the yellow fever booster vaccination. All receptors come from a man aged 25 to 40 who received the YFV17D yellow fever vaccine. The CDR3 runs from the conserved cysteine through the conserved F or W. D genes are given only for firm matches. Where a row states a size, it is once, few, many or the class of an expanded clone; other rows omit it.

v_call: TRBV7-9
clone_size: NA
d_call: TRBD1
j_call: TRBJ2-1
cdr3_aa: CASSLVGQGHFF
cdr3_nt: TGTGCCAGCAGCTTAGTAGGACAGGGTCATTTCTTC

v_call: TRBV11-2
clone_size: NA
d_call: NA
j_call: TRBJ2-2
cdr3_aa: CASARGDTGELFF
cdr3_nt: TGTGCCAGCGCAAGGGGAGACACCGGGGAGCTGTTTTTT

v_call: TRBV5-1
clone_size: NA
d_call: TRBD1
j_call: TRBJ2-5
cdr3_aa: CASNRDRGTETQYF
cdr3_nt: TGCGCCAGTAACCGGGACAGGGGAACAGAGACCCAGTACTTC

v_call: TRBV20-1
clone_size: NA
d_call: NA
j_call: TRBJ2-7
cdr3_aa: CSARGRSTYEQYF
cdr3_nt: TGCAGTGCGAGAGGGCGGAGTACCTACGAGCAGTACTTC

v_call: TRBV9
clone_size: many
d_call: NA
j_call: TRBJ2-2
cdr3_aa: CASSVVGEAGELFF
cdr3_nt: TGTGCCAGCAGCGTAGTCGGGGAGGCCGGGGAGCTGTTTTTT

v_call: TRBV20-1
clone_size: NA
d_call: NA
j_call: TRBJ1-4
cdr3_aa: CSSRASKGEKLFF
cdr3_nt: TGCAGCTCGCGGGCCTCAAAGGGTGAAAAACTGTTTTTT

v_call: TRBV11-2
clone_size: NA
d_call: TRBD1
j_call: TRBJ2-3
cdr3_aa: CASSDRLKGTATDTQYF
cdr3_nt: TGTGCCAGCAGCGATCGGCTCAAGGGGACAGCCACAGATACGCAGTATTTT

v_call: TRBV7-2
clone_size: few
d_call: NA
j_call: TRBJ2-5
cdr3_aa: CASSLARLPRETQYF
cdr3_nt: TGTGCCAGCAGCTTAGCTAGGCTACCTCGAGAGACCCAGTACTTC

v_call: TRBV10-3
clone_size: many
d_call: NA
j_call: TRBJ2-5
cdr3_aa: CAISESGAGMETQYF
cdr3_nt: TGTGCCATCAGTGAGTCGGGGGCGGGAATGGAGACCCAGTACTTC

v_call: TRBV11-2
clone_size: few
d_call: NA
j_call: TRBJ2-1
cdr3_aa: CASSLEKGMDNEQFF
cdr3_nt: TGTGCCAGCAGCTTAGAAAAAGGGATGGACAATGAGCAGTTCTTC

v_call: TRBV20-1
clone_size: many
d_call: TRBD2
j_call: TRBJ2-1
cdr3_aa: CSAVGTSGYNEQFF
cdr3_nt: TGCAGTGCGGTTGGGACTAGCGGATACAATGAGCAGTTCTTC

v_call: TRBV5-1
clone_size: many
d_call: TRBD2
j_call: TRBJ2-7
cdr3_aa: CASSLVSAGTIIYEQYF
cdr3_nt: TGCGCCAGCAGCTTGGTTTCAGCGGGAACAATTATTTACGAGCAGTACTTC